What follows is one TCR beta chain and its context. The antigen remains undetermined. The junction departs from germline at one end; a sequencing error may be responsible. The record originates from a study of cytomegalovirus exposure and HLA in healthy donors. Across the whole study: There were fewer than 130 million unique TCR beta sequences, drawn from 150 million to 200 million T cells, in an earlier analysis. As released early, the data held around 80 million unique TCRs from HLA-typed donors. Overall study findings and caveats: A missense variant in DCLRE1C was later tied to TCR beta V- and J-gene trimming. TCR sequences were mostly rare, though some public TCRs occurred in many donors.

With 60 Vbeta and 13 Jbeta primers, the PCR was carried out. Produced via immunoSEQ multiplex PCR; TCRdb's table is partial and in-frame only. The sample includes approximately 140,000 clones. Germline CDR1 is SSHAT and CDR2 is FNYEAQ (reference sequence). The CDR3 has 15 residues. This TCR came from a woman between 45 and 60 years old in good health and CMV-seronegative. Sequenced input: PBMCs. This chain links TRBV7-7 with TRBJ2-5; no firm D call. In DNA, the CDR3 is TGTGCTAGCAGCTTAGTACCCGCGGTTGGGGAGACCCAGTACTTC. Its translation is CASSLVPAVGETQYF.